This TCR beta chain was retrieved from a study of blood T cell repertoires in COVID-19. In the study overall: Samples representing acute and convalescent COVID-19 were sourced from the United States, Italy and Spain.

The CDR3 covers 20 residues. Germline lookup yields CDR1 SGHVS and CDR2 FQNEAQ. Trimming took 6 bases from V and 0 from J; bases not matched to a gene: 19. The protocol was immunoSEQ multiplex PCR, while the TCRdb copy is restricted to in-frame clones and leaves out a portion. The table includes 200,000 to 250,000 clones, 70% to 85% detected once. Participants, about 18 to 90 years old, spanned under 25 US areas. The V call is TRBV7-8, the J call TRBJ2-1; 8 positions match TRBD2. This TCR was sampled from a woman aged 55-75 years who had recovered from COVID-19. The specimen was PBMCs or T cells enriched from blood (not recorded which). CDR3 nucleotides: TGTGCCAGCAGTCCTGGAAGCGGGAGTGTTTGGACAAGCTCCTACAATGAGCAGTTCTTC. Amino acids: CASSPGSGSVWTSSYNEQFF.